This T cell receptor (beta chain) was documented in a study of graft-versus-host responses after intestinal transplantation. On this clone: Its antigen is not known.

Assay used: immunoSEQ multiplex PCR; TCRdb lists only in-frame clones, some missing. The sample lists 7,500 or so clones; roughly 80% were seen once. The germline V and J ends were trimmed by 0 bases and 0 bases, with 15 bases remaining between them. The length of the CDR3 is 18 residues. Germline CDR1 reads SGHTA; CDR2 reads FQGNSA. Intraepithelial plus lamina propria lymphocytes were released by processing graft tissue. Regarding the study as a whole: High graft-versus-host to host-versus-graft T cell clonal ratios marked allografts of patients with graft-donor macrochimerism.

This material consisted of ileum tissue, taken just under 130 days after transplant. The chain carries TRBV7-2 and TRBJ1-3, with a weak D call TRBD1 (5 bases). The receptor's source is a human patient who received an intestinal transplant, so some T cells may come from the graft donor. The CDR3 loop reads CASSLARLGTASGNTIYF. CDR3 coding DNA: TGTGCCAGCAGCTTAGCGCGACTCGGGACTGCCTCTGGAAACACCATATATTTT. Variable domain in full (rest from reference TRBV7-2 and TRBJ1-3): GAGVSQSPSNKVTEKGKDVELRCDPISGHTALYWYRQSLGQGLEFLIYFQGNSAPDKSGLPSDRFSAERTGGSVSTLTIQRTQQEDSAVYLCASSLARLGTASGNTIYFGEGSWLTVV.